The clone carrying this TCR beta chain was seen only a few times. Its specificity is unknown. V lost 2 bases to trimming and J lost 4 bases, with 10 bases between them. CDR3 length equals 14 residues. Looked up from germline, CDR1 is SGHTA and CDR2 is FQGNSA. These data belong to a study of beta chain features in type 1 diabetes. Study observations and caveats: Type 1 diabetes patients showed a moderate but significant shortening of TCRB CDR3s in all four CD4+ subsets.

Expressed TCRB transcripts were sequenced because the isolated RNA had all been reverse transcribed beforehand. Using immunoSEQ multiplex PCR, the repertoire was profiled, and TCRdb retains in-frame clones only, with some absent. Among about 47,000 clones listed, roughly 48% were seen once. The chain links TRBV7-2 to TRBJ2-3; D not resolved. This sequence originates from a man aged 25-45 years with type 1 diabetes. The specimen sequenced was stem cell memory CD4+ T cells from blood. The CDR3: CASSLRVPADTQYF. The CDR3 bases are TGTGCCAGCAGCTTACGGGTCCCGGCAGATACGCAGTATTTT.